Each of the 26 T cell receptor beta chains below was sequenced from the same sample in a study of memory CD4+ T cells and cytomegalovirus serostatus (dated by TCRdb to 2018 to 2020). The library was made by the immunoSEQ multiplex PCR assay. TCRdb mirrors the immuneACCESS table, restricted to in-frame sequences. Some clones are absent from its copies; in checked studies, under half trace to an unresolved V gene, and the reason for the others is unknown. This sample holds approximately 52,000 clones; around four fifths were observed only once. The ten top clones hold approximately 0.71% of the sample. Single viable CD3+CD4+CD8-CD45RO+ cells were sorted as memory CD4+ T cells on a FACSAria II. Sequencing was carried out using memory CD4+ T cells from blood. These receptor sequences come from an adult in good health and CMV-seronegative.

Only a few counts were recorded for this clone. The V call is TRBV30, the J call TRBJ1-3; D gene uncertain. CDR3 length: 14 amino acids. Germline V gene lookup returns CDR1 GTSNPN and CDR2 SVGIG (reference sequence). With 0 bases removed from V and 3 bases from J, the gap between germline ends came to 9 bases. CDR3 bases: TGTGCCTGGAGTGTTGGAGGGTTTGGAAACACCATATATTTT. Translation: CAWSVGGFGNTIYF.

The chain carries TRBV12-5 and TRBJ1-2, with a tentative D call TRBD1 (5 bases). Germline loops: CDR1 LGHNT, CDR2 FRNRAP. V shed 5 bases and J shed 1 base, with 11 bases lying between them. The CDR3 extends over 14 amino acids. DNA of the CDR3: TGTGCTAGTGGTCGCTCCGACAGTAACTATGGCTACACCTTC. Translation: CASGRSDSNYGYTF.

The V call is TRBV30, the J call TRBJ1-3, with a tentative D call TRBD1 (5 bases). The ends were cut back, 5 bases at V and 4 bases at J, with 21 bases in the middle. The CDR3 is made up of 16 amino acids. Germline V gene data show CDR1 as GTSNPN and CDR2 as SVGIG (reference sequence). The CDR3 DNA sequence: TGTGCCTGGTCGACCGGACCGGGTCCAGGGGGAAACACCATATATTTT. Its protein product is CAWSTGPGPGGNTIYF.

The chain's CDR3 is CAGPRDRGGGVAEAFF. The CDR3 region has the DNA TGTGCCGGACCCCGGGACAGGGGAGGGGGGGTCGCTGAAGCTTTCTTT. The rearrangement joins TRBV14 to TRBJ1-1; 10 bases align to TRBD1. Looked up from germline, CDR1 is SGHDN and CDR2 is FVKESK. The J segment lost 6 bases and the V segment lost 11 bases, leaving 18 bases of the junction unmatched. The CDR3 runs to 16 residues. Filled out from reference TRBV14 and TRBJ1-1, the complete variable domain reads EAGVTQFPSHSVIEKGQTVTLRCDPISGHDNLYWYRRVMGKEIKFLLHFVKESKQDESGMPNNRFLAERTGGTYSTLKVQPAELEDSGVYFCAGPRDRGGGVAEAFFGQGTRLTVV.

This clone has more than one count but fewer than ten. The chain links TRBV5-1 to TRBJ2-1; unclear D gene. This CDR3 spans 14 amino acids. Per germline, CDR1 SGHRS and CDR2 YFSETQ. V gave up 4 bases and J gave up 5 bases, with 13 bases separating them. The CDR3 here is CASSSSGPHNEQFF. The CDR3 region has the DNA TGCGCCAGCAGCAGCTCCGGGCCCCACAATGAGCAGTTCTTC.

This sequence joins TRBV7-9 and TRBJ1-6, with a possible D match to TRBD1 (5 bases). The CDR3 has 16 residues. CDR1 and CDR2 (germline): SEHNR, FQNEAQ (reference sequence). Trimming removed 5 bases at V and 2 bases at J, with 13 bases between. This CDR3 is CASSGGDGPYNSPLHF. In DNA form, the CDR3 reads TGTGCCAGCAGCGGGGGGGACGGACCCTATAATTCACCCCTCCACTTT. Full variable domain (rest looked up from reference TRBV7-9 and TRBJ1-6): DTGVSQNPRHKITKRGQNVTFRCDPISEHNRLYWYRQTLGQGPEFLTYFQNEAQLEKSRLLSDRFSAERPKGSFSTLEIQRTEQGDSAMYLCASSGGDGPYNSPLHFGNGTRLTVT.

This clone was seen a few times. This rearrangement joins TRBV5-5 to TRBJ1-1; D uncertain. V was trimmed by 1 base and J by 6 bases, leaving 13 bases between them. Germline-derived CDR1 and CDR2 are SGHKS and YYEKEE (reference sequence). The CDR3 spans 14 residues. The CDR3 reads CASSLYWLEPEAFF. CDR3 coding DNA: TGTGCCAGCAGCTTGTACTGGCTCGAGCCTGAAGCTTTCTTT.

The CDR3 bases are TGTGCCAGCAGCTCGCCCCGGTGGGGAAACACAGATACGCAGTATTTT. It is translated as CASSSPRWGNTDTQYF. The chain has TRBV5-6 and TRBJ2-3; D remains ambiguous. The germline V gene has CDR1 SGHDT and CDR2 YYEEEE. The CDR3 consists of 16 residues. V was clipped by 3 bases and J by 2 bases, with 16 bases between them.

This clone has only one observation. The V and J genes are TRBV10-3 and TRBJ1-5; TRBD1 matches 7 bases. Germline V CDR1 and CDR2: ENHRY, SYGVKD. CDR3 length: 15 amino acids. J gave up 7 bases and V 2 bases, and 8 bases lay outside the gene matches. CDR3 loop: CAISEEGGAGQPQHF. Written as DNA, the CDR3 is TGTGCCATCAGTGAGGAAGGGGGCGCGGGGCAGCCCCAGCATTTT.

Here the CDR3 reads CASKLGTGGNQPQHF. The CDR3 nucleotides are TGTGCCAGTAAACTCGGGACAGGGGGCAATCAGCCCCAGCATTTT. The chain combines TRBV19 with TRBJ1-5, with TRBD1 identical over 10 bases. The CDR3 spans 15 residues. After removal of 7 bases from V and 2 bases from J, the junction contained 5 bases not matched to a gene. Per the germline V gene, CDR1 is LNHDA and CDR2 is SQIVND (reference sequence). Looking up the rest from reference TRBV19 and TRBJ1-5 gives the full variable domain: DGGITQSPKYLFRKEGQNVTLSCEQNLNHDAMYWYRQDPGQGLRLIYYSQIVNDFQKGDIAEGYSVSREKKESFPLTVTSAQKNPTAFYLCASKLGTGGNQPQHFGDGTRLSIL.

CDR3 nucleotides: TGTGCCAGCAGCTCGGGACTTTGGGGTGAGCAGTTCTTC. Its translation is CASSSGLWGEQFF. The chain has TRBV5-6 and TRBJ2-1, with D tentatively TRBD2 (6 bases). The V gene's germline CDR1 is SGHDT and CDR2 YYEEEE. V gave up 3 bases and J gave up 9 bases, with 13 bases separating them. The length of the CDR3 is 13 residues.

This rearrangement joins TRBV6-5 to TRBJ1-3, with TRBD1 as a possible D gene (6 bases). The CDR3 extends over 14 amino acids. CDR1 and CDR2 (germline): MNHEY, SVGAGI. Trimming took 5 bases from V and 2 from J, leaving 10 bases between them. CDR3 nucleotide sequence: TGTGCCAGCAGTACCGGGGGGCCTGGAAACACCATATATTTT. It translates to CASSTGGPGNTIYF.

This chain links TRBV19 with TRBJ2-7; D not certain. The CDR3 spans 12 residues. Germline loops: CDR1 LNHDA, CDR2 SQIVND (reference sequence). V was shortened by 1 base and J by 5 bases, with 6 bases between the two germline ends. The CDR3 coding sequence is TGTGCCAGTAGTATAGGGCCCAACGAGCAGTACTTC. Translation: CASSIGPNEQYF.

The CDR3 sequence: CASSPGLAGIETQYF. The CDR3 DNA follows: TGTGCCAGCAGCCCGGGACTAGCGGGGATCGAGACCCAGTACTTC. The chain links TRBV11-3 to TRBJ2-5; 13 bases line up with TRBD2. The CDR3 is 15 residues long. Germline CDR1 and CDR2: SGHNT and YENEEA. The V segment lost 5 bases and the J segment 5 bases; nucleotides outside the gene matches: 5.

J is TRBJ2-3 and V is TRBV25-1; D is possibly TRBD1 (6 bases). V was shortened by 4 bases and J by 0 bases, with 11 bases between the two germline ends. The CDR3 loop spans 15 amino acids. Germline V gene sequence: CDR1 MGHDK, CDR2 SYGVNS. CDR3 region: CASSAQGASTDTQYF. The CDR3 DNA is TGTGCCAGCAGTGCACAGGGTGCTAGCACAGATACGCAGTATTTT.

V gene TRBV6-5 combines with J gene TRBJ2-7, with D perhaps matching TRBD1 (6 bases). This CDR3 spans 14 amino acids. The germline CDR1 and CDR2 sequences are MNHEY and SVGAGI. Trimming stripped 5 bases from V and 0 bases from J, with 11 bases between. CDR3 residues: CASSPTGSSYEQYF. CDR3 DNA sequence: TGTGCCAGCAGTCCTACAGGGAGCTCCTACGAGCAGTACTTC.

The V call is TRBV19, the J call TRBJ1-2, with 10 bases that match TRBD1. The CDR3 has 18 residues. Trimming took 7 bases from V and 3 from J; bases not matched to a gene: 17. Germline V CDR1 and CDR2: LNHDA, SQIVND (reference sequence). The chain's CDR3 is CASTPQKGQGSTYYGYTF. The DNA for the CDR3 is TGTGCCAGTACTCCCCAAAAGGGACAGGGGTCGACTTACTATGGCTACACCTTC.

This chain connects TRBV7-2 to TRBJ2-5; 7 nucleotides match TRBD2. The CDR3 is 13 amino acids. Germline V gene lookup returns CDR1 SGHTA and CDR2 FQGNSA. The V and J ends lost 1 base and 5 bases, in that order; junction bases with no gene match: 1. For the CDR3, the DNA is TGTGCCAGCAGCTTAGACGGGAGGGAGACCCAGTACTTC. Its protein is CASSLDGRETQYF.

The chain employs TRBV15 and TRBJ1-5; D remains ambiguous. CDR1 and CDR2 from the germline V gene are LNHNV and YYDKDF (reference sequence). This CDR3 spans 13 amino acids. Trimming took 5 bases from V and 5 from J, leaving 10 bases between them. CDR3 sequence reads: CATSVRSDQPQHF. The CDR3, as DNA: TGTGCCACCAGCGTCCGGTCTGATCAGCCCCAGCATTTT. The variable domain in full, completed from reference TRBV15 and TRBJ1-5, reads DAMVIQNPRYQVTQFGKPVTLSCSQTLNHNVMYWYQQKSSQAPKLLFHYYDKDFNNEADTPDNFQSRRPNTSFCFLDIRSPGLGDTAMYLCATSVRSDQPQHFGDGTRLSIL.

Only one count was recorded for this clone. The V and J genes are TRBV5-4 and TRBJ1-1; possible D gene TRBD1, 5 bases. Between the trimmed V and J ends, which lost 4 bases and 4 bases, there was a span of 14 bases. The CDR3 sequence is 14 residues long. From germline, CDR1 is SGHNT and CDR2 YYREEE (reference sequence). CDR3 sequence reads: CASSPQVYGTEAFF. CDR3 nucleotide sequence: TGTGCCAGCAGCCCACAGGTATATGGCACTGAAGCTTTCTTT.

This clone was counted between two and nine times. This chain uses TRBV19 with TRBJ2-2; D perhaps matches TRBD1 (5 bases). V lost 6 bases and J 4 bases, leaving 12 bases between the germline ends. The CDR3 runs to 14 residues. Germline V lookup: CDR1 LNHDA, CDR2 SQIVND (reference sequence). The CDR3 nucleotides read TGTGCCAGTAGGCCAGGGTGGGGCACCGGGGAGCTGTTTTTT. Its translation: CASRPGWGTGELFF.

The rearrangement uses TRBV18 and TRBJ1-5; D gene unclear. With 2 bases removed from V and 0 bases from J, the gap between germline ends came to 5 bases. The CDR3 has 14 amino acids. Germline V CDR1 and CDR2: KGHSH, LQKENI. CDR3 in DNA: TGTGCCAGCTCACCAGGGAATAGCAATCAGCCCCAGCATTTT. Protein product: CASSPGNSNQPQHF.

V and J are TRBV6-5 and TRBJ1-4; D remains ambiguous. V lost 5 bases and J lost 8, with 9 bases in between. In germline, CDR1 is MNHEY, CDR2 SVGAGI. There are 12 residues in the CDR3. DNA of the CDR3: TGTGCCAGCAGTGCCCCCCGGGAAAAACTGTTTTTT. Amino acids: CASSAPREKLFF.

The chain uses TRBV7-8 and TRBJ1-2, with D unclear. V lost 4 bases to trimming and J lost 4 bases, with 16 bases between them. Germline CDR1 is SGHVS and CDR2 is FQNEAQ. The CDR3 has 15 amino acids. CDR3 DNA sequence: TGTGCCAGCAGCTCCGTTGGGGTGGCCTCCTATGGCTACACCTTC. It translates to CASSSVGVASYGYTF.

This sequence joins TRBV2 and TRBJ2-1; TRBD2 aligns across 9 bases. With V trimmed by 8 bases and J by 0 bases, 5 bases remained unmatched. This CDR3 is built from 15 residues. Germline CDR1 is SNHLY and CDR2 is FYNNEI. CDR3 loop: CASRAGGFSYNEQFF. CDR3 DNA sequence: TGTGCCAGCCGAGCGGGGGGCTTCTCCTACAATGAGCAGTTCTTC.

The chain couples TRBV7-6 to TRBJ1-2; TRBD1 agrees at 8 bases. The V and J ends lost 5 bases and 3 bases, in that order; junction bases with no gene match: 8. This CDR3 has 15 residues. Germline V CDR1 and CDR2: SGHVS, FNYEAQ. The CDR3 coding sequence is TGTGCCAGCAGCCAAACAGGGGGATTGGACTATGGCTACACCTTC. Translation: CASSQTGGLDYGYTF.